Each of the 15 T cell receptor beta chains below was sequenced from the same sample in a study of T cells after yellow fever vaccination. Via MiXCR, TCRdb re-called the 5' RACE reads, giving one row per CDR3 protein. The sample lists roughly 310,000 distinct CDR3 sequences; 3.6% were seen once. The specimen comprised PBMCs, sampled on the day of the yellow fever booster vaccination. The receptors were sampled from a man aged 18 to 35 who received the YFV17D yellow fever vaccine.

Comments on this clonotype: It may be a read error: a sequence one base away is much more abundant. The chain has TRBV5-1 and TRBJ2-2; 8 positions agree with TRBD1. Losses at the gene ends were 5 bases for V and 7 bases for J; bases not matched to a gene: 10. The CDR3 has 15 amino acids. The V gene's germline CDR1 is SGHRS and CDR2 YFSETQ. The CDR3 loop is CASSSTGTGSGELFF. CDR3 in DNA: TGCGCCAGCAGTTCGACCGGGACAGGCAGCGGGGAGCTGTTTTTT. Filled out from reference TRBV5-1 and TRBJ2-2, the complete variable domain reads KAGVTQTPRYLIKTRGQQVTLSCSPISGHRSVSWYQQTPGQGLQFLFEYFSETQRNKGNFPGRFSGRQFSNSRSEMNVSTLELGDSALYLCASSSTGTGSGELFFGEGSRLTVL.

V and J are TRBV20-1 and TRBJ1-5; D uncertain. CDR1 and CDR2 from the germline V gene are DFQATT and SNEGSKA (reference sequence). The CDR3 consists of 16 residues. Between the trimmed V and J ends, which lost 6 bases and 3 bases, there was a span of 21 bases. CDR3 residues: CSAIAIEAQVNQPQHF. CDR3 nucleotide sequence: TGCAGTGCCATAGCCATCGAAGCCCAGGTCAATCAGCCCCAGCATTTT.

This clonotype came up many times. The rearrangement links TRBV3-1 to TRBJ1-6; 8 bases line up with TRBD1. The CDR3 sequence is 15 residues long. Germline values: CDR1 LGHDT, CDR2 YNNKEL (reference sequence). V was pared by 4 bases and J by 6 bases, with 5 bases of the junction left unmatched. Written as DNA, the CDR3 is TGTGCCAGCAGCCCCCGGGACAGGATTAATTCACCCCTCCACTTT. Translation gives CASSPRDRINSPLHF.

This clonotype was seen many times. This CDR3 reads CSGRGLAFF. In nucleotides, the CDR3 is TGCAGCGGAAGGGGGTTGGCTTTCTTT. The chain employs TRBV29-1 and TRBJ1-1; a possible D gene is TRBD1 (6 bases). Trimming took off 7 bases at V and 11 bases at J, with 11 bases between the two ends. CDR3 length: 9 residues. Germline CDR1 SQVTM, CDR2 ANQGSEA.

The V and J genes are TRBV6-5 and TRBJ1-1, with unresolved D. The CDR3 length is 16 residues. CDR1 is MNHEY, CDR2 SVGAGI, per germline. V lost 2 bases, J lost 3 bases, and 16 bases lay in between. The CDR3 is CASSYIRRVVHTEAFF. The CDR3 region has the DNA TGTGCCAGCAGTTACATAAGAAGGGTCGTACACACTGAAGCTTTCTTT.

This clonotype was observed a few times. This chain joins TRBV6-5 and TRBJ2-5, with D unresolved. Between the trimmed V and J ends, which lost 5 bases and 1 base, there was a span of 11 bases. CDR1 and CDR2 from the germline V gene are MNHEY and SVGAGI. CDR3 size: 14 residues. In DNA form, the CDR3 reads TGTGCCAGCAGTCCGTTCCCCACCCAAGAGACCCAGTACTTC. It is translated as CASSPFPTQETQYF.

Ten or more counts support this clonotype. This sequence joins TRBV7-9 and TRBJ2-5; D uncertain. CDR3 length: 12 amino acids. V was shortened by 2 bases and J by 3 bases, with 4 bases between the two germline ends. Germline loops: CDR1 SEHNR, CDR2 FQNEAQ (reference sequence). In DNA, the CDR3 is TGTGCCAGCAGCTTACCGAAAGAGACCCAGTACTTC. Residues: CASSLPKETQYF. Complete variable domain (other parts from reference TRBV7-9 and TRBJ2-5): DTGVSQNPRHKITKRGQNVTFRCDPISEHNRLYWYRQTLGQGPEFLTYFQNEAQLEKSRLLSDRFSAERPKGSFSTLEIQRTEQGDSAMYLCASSLPKETQYFGPGTRLLVL.

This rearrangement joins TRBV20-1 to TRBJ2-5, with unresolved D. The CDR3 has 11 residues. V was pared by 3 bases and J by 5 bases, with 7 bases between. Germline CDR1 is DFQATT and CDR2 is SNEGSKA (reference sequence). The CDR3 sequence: CSASVGETQYF. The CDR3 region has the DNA TGCAGTGCTAGTGTTGGGGAGACCCAGTACTTC.

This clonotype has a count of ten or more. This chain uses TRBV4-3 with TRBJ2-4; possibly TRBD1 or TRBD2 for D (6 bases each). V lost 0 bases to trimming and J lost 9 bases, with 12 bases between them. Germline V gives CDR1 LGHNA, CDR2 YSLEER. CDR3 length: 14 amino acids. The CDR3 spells CASSQDGGQGIQYF. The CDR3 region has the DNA TGCGCCAGCAGCCAAGATGGGGGGCAGGGCATTCAGTACTTC.

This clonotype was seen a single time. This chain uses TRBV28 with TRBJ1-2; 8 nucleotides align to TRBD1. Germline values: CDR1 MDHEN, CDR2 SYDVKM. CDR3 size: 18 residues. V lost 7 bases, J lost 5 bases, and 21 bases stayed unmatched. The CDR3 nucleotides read TGTGCCAGCATTAGATATCTGACAGGGGACCTGCCCCAATATGGCTACACCTTC. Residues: CASIRYLTGDLPQYGYTF.

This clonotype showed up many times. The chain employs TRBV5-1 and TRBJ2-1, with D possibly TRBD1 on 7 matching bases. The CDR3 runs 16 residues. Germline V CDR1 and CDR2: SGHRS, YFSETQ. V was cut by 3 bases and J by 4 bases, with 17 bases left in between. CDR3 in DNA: TGCGCCAGCAGCTCGCCCAGGGGGGCAGGTTACAATGAGCAGTTCTTC. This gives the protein CASSSPRGAGYNEQFF.

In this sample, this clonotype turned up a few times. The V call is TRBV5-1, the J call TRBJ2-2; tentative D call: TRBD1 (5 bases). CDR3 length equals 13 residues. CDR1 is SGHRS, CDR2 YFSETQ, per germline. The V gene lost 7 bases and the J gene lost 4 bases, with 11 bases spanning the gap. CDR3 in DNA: TGCGCCAGCCGAACAGGTACCACCGGGGAGCTGTTTTTT. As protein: CASRTGTTGELFF.

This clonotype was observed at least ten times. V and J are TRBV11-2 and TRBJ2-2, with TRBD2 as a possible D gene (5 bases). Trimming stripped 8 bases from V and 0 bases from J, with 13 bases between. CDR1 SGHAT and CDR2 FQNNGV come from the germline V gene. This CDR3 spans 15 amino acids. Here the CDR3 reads CASFTIGANTGELFF. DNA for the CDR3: TGTGCCAGCTTCACCATCGGGGCGAACACCGGGGAGCTGTTTTTT.

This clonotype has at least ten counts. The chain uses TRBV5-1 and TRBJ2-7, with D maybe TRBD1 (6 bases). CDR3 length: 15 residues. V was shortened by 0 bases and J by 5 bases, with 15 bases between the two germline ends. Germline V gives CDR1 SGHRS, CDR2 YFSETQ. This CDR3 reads CASSLDQRGIDEQYF. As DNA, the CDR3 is TGCGCCAGCAGCTTGGATCAAAGGGGGATAGACGAGCAGTACTTC. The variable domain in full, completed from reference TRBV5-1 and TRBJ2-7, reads KAGVTQTPRYLIKTRGQQVTLSCSPISGHRSVSWYQQTPGQGLQFLFEYFSETQRNKGNFPGRFSGRQFSNSRSEMNVSTLELGDSALYLCASSLDQRGIDEQYFGPGTRLTVT.

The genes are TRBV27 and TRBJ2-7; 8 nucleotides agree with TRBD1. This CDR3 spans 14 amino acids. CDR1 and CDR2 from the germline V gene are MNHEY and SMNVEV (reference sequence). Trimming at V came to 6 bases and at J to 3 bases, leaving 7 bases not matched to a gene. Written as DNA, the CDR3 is TGTGCCAGCAGACCGCGACAGGGGAACTACGAGCAGTACGTC. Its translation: CASRPRQGNYEQYV.